Presented here are 6 T cell receptor beta chains from one specimen sequenced in a study of T cell responses to AZD1222 COVID-19 vaccine. Produced via immunoSEQ multiplex PCR; TCRdb's table is partial and in-frame only. The data contain approximately 260,000 clones, roughly 93% of them singletons. This material consisted of peripheral blood, taken on day 0 of AZD1222 vaccination. The receptor set was obtained from an adult in good health.

This chain joins TRBV7-2 and TRBJ1-4, with 7 positions matching TRBD1. CDR1 and CDR2 (germline): SGHTA, FQGNSA. After removal of 5 bases from V and 4 bases from J, the junction contained 10 bases not matched to a gene. The CDR3 covers 16 residues. Here the CDR3 DNA reads TGTGCCAGCAGCCCTCAAGTGGGACAGAATAATGAAAAACTGTTTTTT. Its translation: CASSPQVGQNNEKLFF.

The chain uses TRBV19 and TRBJ2-1, with 7 bases aligning to TRBD1. There are 15 residues in the CDR3. Germline loops: CDR1 LNHDA, CDR2 SQIVND (reference sequence). The J segment lost 3 bases and the V segment lost 4 bases, leaving 6 bases of the junction unmatched. CDR3 coding DNA: TGTGCCAGTAGTAGACAACAGGGGATCTACAATGAGCAGTTCTTC. Translation: CASSRQQGIYNEQFF.

The chain has TRBV7-9 and TRBJ2-7; TRBD2 might be the D (6 bases). The CDR3 consists of 14 residues. The germline V and J ends were trimmed by 5 bases and 4 bases, with 15 bases remaining between them. CDR1 and CDR2 (germline): SEHNR, FQNEAQ (reference sequence). The CDR3 DNA reads as TGTGCCAGCAGCCCAGAGGGACTGTCGTACGAGCAGTACTTC. It specifies CASSPEGLSYEQYF.

By sample fraction, this clone is medium-sized. J is TRBJ1-4 and V is TRBV2; 9 positions match TRBD1. Trimming at V came to 2 bases and at J to 8 bases, leaving 6 bases not matched to a gene. Per the germline V gene, CDR1 is SNHLY and CDR2 is FYNNEI. The CDR3 length is 15 residues. The CDR3 DNA sequence: TGTGCCAGCAGTGAAACCGGGACAGGGAACGAAAAACTGTTTTTT. Translating it yields CASSETGTGNEKLFF.

In this sample, this clone turned up a few times. The chain carries TRBV5-1 and TRBJ2-2, with 7 bases fitting TRBD1. With V trimmed by 8 bases and J by 2 bases, 9 bases remained unmatched. The CDR3 covers 15 residues. The germline gives CDR1 SGHRS, CDR2 YFSETQ. The chain's CDR3 is CASNVGQTNTGELFF. The CDR3, as DNA: TGCGCCAGTAATGTGGGACAGACTAACACCGGGGAGCTGTTTTTT. Based on the CDR3 plus reference TRBV5-1 and TRBJ2-2, the full variable domain is KAGVTQTPRYLIKTRGQQVTLSCSPISGHRSVSWYQQTPGQGLQFLFEYFSETQRNKGNFPGRFSGRQFSNSRSEMNVSTLELGDSALYLCASNVGQTNTGELFFGEGSRLTVL.

The chain uses TRBV24-1 and TRBJ2-5; unclear D gene. This CDR3 region has 13 residues. Trimming took off 5 bases at V and 2 bases at J, with 8 bases between the two ends. Germline values: CDR1 KGHDR, CDR2 SFDVKD. The CDR3 region has the DNA TGTGCCACCAGTGTCGCCGGTCAAGAGACCCAGTACTTC. Translated, it gives CATSVAGQETQYF.